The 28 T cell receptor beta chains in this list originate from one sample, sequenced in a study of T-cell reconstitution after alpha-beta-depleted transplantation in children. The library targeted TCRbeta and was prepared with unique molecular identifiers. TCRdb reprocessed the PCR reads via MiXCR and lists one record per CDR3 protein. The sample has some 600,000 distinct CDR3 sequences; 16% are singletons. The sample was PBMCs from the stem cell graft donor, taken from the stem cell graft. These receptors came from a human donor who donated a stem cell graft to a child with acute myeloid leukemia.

The CDR3 sequence: CASSAYITGSYGYTF. DNA for the CDR3: TGTGCCAGCAGCGCCTACATAACAGGTTCCTATGGCTACACCTTC. The rearrangement uses TRBV7-9 and TRBJ1-2, with D perhaps TRBD1 (5 bases). CDR1 and CDR2 (germline): SEHNR, FQNEAQ (reference sequence). This CDR3 has 15 residues. V shed 5 bases and J shed 4 bases, with 17 bases lying between them.

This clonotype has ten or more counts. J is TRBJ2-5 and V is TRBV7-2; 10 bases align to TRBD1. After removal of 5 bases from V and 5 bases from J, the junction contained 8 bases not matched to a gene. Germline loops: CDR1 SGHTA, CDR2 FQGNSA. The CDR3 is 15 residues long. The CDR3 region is CASSTRQGASETQYF. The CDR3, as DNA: TGTGCCAGCAGCACGAGACAGGGGGCATCGGAGACCCAGTACTTC.

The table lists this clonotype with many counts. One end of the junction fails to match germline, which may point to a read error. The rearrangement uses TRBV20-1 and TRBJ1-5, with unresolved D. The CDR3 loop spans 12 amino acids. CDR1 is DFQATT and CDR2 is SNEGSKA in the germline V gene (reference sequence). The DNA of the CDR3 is TGCAGTGTTAGATCGGTGAATCAGCCCCAGCATTTT. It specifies CSVRSVNQPQHF.

CDR3 DNA: TGTGCCAGCACCCTACAGAGCAATCAGCCCCAGCATTTT. Amino acids: CASTLQSNQPQHF. The rearrangement uses TRBV6-6 and TRBJ1-5; D unclear. Germline CDR1 reads MNHNY; CDR2 reads SVGAGI (reference sequence). Trimming removed 7 bases at V and 1 base at J, with 8 bases between. The CDR3 runs 13 residues.

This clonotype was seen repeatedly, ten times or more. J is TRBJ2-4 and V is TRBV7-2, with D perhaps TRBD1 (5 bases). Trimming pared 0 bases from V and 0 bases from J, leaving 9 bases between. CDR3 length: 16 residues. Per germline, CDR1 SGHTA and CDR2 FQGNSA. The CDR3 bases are TGTGCCAGCAGCTTAGCAGGGGCTATAGCCAAAAACATTCAGTACTTC. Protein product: CASSLAGAIAKNIQYF.

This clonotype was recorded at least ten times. This chain's CDR3 is CSVRQGQETQYF. In DNA form, the CDR3 reads TGCAGCGTTAGACAGGGCCAAGAGACCCAGTACTTC. The V and J genes are TRBV29-1 and TRBJ2-5; 7 positions match TRBD1. The CDR3 runs 12 residues. V lost 5 bases, J lost 1 base, and 1 base stayed unmatched. Germline V CDR1 and CDR2: SQVTM, ANQGSEA.

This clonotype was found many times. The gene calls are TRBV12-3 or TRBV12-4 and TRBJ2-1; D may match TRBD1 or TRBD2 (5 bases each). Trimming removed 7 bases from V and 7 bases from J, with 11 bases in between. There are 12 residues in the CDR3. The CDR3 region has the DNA TGTGCCAGCACCTTTGGGACGAATGAGCAGTTCTTC. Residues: CASTFGTNEQFF.

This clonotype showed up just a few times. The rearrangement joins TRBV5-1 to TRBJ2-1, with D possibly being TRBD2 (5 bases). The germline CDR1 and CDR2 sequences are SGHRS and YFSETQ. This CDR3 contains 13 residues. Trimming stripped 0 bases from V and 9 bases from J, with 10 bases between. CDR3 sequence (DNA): TGCGCCAGCAGCTTGGAGCCCGCGGGTGAGCAGTTCTTC. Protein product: CASSLEPAGEQFF.

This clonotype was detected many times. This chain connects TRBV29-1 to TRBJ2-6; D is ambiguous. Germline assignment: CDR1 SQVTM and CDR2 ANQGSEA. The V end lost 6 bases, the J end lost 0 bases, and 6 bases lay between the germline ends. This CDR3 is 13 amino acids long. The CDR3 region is CSVHISGANVLTF. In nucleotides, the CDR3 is TGCAGCGTACACATCTCTGGGGCCAACGTCCTGACTTTC.

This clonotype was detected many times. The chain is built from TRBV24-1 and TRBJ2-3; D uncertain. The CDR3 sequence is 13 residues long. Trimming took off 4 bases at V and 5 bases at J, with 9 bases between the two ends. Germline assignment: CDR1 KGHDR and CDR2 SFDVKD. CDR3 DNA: TGTGCCACCAGTGACCGCTGGCTAGATACGCAGTATTTT. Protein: CATSDRWLDTQYF.

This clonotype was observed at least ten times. CDR3 amino acids: CSGGTRRETQYF. The DNA for the CDR3 is TGCAGCGGTGGAACAAGAAGGGAGACCCAGTACTTC. The gene calls are TRBV29-1 and TRBJ2-5; D not certain. The germline V gene has CDR1 SQVTM and CDR2 ANQGSEA. Trimming removed 7 bases at V and 5 bases at J, with 14 bases between. There are 12 residues in the CDR3.

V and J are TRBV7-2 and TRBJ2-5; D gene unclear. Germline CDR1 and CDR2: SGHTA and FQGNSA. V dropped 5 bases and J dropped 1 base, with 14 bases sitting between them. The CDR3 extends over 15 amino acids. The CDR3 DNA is TGTGCCAGCAGCCCCGGCCAACCGGGCCAAGAGACCCAGTACTTC. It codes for CASSPGQPGQETQYF.

This CDR3 reads CSARVGTVRTYNEQFF. CDR3 coding DNA: TGCAGTGCTAGAGTAGGGACAGTCAGAACCTACAATGAGCAGTTCTTC. The chain links TRBV20-1 to TRBJ2-1, with 7 bases identical to TRBD1. Germline CDR1 reads DFQATT; CDR2 reads SNEGSKA (reference sequence). The CDR3 is made up of 16 amino acids. V lost 1 base and J lost 2; bases outside the gene matches: 8.

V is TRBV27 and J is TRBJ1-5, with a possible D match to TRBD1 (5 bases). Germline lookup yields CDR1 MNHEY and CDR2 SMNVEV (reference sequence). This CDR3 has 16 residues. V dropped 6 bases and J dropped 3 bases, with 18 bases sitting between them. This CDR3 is CASRSLGRGVNQPQHF. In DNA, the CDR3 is TGTGCCAGCAGATCCCTCGGAAGAGGGGTCAATCAGCCCCAGCATTTT.

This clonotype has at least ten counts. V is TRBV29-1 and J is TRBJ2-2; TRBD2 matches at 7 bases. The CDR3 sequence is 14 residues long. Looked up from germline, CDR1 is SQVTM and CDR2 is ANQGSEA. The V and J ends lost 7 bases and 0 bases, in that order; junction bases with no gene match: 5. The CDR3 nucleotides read TGCAGCGCTCCGGGACTATCGAACACCGGGGAGCTGTTTTTT. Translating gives CSAPGLSNTGELFF.

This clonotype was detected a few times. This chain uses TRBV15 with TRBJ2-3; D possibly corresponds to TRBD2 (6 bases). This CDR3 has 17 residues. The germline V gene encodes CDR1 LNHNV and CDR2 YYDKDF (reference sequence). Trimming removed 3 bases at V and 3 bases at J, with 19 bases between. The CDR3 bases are TGTGCCACCAGCAGCTATCACCGGGGGATGGGGACAGATACGCAGTATTTT. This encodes CATSSYHRGMGTDTQYF.

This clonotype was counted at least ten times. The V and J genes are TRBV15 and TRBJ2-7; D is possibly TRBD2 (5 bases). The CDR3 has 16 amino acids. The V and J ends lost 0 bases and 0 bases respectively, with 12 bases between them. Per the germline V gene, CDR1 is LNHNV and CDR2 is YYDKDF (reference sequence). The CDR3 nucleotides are TGTGCCACCAGCAGAGATGGAGAAGAGGGCTCCTACGAGCAGTACTTC. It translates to CATSRDGEEGSYEQYF.

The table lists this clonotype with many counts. The CDR3 sequence: CASSRGTGPHNEQFF. The CDR3 region has the DNA TGTGCCAGCAGCCGCGGGACAGGGCCCCACAATGAGCAGTTCTTC. The chain employs TRBV12-3 or TRBV12-4 and TRBJ2-1; 9 bases are a match to TRBD1. The CDR3 totals 15 residues. V dropped 6 bases and J dropped 5; count of bases not matched to a gene: 8.

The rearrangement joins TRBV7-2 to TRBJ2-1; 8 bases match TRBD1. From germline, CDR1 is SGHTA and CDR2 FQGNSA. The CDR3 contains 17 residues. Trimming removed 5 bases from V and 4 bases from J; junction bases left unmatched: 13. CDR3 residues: CASSAFGQGRGYNEQFF. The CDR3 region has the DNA TGTGCCAGCAGCGCCTTCGGACAGGGAAGGGGTTACAATGAGCAGTTCTTC.

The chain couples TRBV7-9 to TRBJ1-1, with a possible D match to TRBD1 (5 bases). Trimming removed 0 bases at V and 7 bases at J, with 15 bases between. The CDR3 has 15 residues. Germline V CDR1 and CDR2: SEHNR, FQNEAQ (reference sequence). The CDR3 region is CASSLAPTAGNEAFF. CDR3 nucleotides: TGTGCCAGCAGCTTAGCGCCAACTGCAGGGAATGAAGCTTTCTTT.

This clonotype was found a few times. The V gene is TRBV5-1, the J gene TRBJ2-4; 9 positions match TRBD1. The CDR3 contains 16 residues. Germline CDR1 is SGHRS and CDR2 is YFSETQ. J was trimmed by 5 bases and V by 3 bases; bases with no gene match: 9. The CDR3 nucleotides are TGCGCCAGCAGCTGGGCACGGGGGGACAGGGAAAACATTCAGTACTTC. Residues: CASSWARGDRENIQYF.

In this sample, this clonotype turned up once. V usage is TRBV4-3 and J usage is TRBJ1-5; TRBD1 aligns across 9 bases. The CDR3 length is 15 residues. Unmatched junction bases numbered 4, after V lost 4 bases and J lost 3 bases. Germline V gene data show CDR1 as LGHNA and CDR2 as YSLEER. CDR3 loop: CASSLDRGFNQPQHF. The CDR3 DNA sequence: TGCGCCAGCAGCCTGGACAGGGGCTTCAATCAGCCCCAGCATTTT.

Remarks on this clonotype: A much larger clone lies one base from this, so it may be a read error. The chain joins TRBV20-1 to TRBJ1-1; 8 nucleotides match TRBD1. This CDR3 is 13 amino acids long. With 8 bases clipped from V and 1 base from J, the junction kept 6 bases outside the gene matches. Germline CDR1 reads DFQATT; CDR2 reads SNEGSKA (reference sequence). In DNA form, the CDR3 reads TGCAGTCTATCCGGGACAGGGAACACTGAAGCTTTCTTT. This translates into CSLSGTGNTEAFF.

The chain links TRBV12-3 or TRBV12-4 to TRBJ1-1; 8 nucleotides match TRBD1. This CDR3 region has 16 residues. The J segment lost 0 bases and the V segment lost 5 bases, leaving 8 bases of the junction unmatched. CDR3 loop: CASSPDRGPMNTEAFF. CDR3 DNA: TGTGCCAGCAGTCCCGACAGGGGCCCCATGAACACTGAAGCTTTCTTT.

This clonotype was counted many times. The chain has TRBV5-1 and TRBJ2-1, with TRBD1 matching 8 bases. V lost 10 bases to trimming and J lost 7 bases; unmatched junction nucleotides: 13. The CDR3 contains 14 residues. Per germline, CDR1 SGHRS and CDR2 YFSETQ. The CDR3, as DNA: TGCGCCTCACACCGGACAGGGACCGGGAATGAGCAGTTCTTC. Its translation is CASHRTGTGNEQFF.

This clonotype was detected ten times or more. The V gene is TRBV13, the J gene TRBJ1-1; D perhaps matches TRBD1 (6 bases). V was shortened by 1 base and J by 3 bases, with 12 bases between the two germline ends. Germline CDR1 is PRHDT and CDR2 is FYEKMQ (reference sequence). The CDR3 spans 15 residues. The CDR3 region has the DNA TGTGCCAGCAGCTTAGACAGGGCGGGGGACACTGAAGCTTTCTTT. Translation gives CASSLDRAGDTEAFF.

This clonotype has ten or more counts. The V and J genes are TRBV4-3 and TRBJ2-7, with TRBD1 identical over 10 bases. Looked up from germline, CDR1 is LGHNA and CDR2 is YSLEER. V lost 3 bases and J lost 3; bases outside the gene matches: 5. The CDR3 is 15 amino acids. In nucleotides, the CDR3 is TGCGCCAGCAGCCAGAGGGGACAGGGGAACTACGAGCAGTACTTC. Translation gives CASSQRGQGNYEQYF.

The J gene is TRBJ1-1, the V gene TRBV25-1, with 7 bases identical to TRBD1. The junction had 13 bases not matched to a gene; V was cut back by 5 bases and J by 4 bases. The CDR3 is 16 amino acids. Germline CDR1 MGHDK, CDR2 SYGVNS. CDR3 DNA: TGTGCCAGCAGTATAACGGACAGGCCGGCGGGCACTGAAGCTTTCTTT. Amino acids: CASSITDRPAGTEAFF.